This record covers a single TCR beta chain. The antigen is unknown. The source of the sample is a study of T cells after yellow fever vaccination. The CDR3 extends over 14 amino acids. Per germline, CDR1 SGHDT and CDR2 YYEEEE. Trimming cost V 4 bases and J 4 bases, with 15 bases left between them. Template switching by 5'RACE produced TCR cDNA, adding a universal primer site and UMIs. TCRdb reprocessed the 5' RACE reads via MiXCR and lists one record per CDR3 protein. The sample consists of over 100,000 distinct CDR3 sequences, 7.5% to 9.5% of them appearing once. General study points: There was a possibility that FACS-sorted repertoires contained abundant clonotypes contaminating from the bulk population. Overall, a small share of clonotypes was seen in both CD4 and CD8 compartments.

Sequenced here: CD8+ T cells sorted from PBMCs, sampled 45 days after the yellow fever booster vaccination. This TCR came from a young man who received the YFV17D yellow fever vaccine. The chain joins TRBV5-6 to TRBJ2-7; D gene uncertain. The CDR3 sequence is CASSPRPYLYEQYF. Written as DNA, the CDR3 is TGTGCCAGCAGCCCCAGGCCCTACCTATACGAGCAGTACTTC.